Reported below is one T cell receptor beta chain. TCRdb's table, derived via immunoSEQ multiplex PCR, lists solely in-frame clones and lacks some. The profile covers roughly 69,000 clones, with about 80% appearing a single time and 12% taken by the ten largest. The data stem from a study of blood T cell repertoires in COVID-19. On the study more broadly: COVID-19 samples, acute and convalescent, were from the United States, Italy and Spain. T cells, B-cell-depleted T cells, or PBMCs provided the cDNA or gDNA that served as material.

The CDR3 is 15 amino acids. The V and J ends lost 7 bases and 7 bases, in that order; junction bases with no gene match: 9. Germline V gene lookup returns CDR1 LNHDA and CDR2 SQIVND (reference sequence). Sequences were obtained from peripheral blood. The receptor was derived from a human donor in a cohort sampled during active COVID-19. The rearrangement joins TRBV19 to TRBJ1-5; 11 nucleotides line up with TRBD1. CDR3 protein: CASNFGQGAYQPQHF. The CDR3 nucleotides read TGTGCCAGTAATTTTGGACAGGGGGCTTACCAGCCCCAGCATTTT. Complete variable domain (other parts from reference TRBV19 and TRBJ1-5): DGGITQSPKYLFRKEGQNVTLSCEQNLNHDAMYWYRQDPGQGLRLIYYSQIVNDFQKGDIAEGYSVSREKKESFPLTVTSAQKNPTAFYLCASNFGQGAYQPQHFGDGTRLSIL.